The T cell receptor (beta chain) under discussion was sequenced for a study of CD8 T cells in Susac syndrome. Reverse transcription of about 0.5 to 1 ug RNA was performed with random hexamers. Each CDR3 protein gets one entry after TCRdb re-called the immunoSEQ multiplex PCR reads with MiXCR. The table records 150,000 to 200,000 distinct CDR3 sequences, 90% to 95% of them present only once. The sample comprised CD4+ T cells from PBMCs. The receptor was isolated from a human donor with multiple sclerosis.

The CDR3 is CASRRRLGDTEAFF. The CDR3 DNA follows: TGTGCCAGCAGAAGACGTTTAGGGGACACTGAAGCTTTCTTT. This chain links TRBV3-1 with TRBJ1-1, with a weak D call TRBD1 (5 bases). V lost 6 bases, J lost 3 bases, and 14 bases lay in between. The CDR3 totals 14 residues. CDR1 is LGHDT, CDR2 YNNKEL, per germline (reference sequence).